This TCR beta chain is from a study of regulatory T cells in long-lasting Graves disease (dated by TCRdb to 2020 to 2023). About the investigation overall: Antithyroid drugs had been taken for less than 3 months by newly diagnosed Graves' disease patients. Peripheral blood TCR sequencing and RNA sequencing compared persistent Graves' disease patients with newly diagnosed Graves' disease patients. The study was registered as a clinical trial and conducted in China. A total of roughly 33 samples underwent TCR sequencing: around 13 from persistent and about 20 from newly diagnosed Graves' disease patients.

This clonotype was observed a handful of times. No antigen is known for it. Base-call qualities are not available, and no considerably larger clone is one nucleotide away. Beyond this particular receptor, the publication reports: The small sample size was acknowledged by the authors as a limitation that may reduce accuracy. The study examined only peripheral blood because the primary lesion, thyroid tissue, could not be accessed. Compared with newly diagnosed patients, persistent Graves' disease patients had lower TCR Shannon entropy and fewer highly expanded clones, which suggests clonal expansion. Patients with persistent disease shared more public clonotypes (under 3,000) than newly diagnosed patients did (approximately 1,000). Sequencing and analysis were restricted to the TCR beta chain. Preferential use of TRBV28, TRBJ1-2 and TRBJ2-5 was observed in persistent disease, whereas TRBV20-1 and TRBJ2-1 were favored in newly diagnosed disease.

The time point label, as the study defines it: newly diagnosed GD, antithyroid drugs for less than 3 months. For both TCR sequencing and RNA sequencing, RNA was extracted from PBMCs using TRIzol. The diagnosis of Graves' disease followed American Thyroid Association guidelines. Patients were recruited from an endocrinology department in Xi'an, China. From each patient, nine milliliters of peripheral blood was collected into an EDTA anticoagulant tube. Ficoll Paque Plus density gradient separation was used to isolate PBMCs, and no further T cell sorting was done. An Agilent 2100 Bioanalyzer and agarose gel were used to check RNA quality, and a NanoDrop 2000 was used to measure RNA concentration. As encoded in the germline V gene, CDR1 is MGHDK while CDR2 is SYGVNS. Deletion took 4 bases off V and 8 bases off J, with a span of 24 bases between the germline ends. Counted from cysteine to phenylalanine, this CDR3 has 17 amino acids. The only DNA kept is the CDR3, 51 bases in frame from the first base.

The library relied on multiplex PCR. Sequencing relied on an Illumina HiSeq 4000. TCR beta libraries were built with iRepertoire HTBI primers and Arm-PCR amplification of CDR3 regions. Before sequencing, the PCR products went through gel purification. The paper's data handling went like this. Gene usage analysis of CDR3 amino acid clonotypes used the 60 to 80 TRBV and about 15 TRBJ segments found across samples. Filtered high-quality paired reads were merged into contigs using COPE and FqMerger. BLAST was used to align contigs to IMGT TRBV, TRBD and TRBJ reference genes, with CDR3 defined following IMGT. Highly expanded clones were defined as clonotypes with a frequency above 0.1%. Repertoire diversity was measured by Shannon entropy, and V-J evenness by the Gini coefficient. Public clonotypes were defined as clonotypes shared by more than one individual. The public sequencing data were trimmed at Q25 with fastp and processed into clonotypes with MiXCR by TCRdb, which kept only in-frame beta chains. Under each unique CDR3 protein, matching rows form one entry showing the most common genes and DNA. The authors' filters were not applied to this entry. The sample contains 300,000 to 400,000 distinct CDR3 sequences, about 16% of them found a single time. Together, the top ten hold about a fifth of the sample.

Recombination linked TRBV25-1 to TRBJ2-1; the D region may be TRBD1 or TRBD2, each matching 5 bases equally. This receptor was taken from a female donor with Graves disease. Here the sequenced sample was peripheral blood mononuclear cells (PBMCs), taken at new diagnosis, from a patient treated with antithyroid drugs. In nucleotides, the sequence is TGTGCCAGCAGTGGACCAATCACGGGGCACCGTTACGATGAGCAGTTCTTC. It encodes CASSGPITGHRYDEQFF.